The T cell receptor (beta chain) under discussion was sequenced for a study of Ad26.COV2.S vaccination and SARS-CoV-2 variants. Study-wide context: The study gave Ad26.COV2.S intramuscularly, once or twice 56 days apart. Broader study findings: Breadth of non-spike TCRs did not differ between vaccinees and placebo recipients. Responses of T cells in total may have been underestimated by the TCR breadth and depth analyses.

Clones were read by immunoSEQ multiplex PCR, and TCRdb kept only the in-frame ones, dropping some. Of about 400,000 clones listed, about 88% are singletons. With 4 bases clipped from V and 5 bases from J, the junction kept 8 bases outside the gene matches. Per the germline V gene, CDR1 is LGHDT and CDR2 is YNNKEL (reference sequence). CDR3 length: 16 amino acids. On this clone itself: Its antigen remains unidentified.

As to treatment: over 15 received Ad26.COV2.S at low or high dose, single or two shots; about 5 received placebo; per-sample allocation not given. Sampling took place 63 days after the first vaccine or placebo injection. The material sequenced was peripheral blood, taken in a trial of Ad26.COV2.S vaccine versus placebo. The chain couples TRBV3-1 (or the pseudogene TRBV3-2) to TRBJ2-1; TRBD2 agrees at 10 bases. The receptor's source is a person between 18 and 65 years old who received the Ad26.COV2.S COVID-19 vaccine or a placebo. The CDR3 is CASSPLAGGNDNEQFF. CDR3 coding DNA: TGTGCCAGCAGCCCCTTAGCGGGGGGTAACGACAATGAGCAGTTCTTC.